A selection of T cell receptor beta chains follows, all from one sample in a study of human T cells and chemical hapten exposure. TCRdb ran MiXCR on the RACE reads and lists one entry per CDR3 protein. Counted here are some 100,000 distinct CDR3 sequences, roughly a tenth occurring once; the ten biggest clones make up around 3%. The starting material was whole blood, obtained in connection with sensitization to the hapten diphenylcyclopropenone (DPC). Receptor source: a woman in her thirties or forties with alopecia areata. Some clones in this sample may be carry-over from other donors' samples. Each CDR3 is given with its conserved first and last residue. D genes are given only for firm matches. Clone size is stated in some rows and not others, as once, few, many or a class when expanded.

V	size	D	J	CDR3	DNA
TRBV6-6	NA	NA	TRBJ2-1	CASSYTGAHEQFF	TGTGCCAGCAGTTACACAGGCGCCCATGAGCAGTTCTTC
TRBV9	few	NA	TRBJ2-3	CASSVEWAREDTQYF	TGTGCCAGCAGCGTAGAGTGGGCGCGGGAAGATACGCAGTATTTT
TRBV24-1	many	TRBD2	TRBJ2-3	CATSDSGGFADTQYF	TGTGCCACCAGTGACAGCGGGGGGTTCGCAGATACGCAGTATTTT
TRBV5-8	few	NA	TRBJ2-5	CASRVPGQAETQYF	TGTGCCAGCAGGGTTCCTGGGCAGGCCGAGACCCAGTACTTC
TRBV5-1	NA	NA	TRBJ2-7	CASSLEPSSSYEQYF	TGCGCCAGCAGCTTGGAGCCATCAAGTTCCTACGAGCAGTACTTC
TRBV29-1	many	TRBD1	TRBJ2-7	CSVPGQDQSGGEQYF	TGCAGCGTTCCCGGACAGGACCAGTCGGGTGGGGAGCAGTACTTC
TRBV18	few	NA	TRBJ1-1	CASSPNRNTEAFF	TGTGCCAGCTCACCAAATCGGAACACTGAAGCTTTCTTT
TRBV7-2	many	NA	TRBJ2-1	CASSDGQITNNEQFF	TGTGCCAGCAGCGATGGACAGATAACCAACAATGAGCAGTTCTTC
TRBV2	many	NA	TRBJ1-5	CASTADSNQPQHF	TGTGCCAGCACGGCGGATAGCAATCAGCCCCAGCATTTT
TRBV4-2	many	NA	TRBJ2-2	CASSQDWQGSGELFF	TGTGCCAGCAGCCAAGATTGGCAGGGCAGCGGGGAGCTGTTTTTT
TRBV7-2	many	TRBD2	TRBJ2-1	CASSLGGGDEQFF	TGTGCCAGCAGCTTAGGGGGAGGGGATGAGCAGTTCTTC
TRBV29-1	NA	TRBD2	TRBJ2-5	CSAGGRFQETQYF	TGCAGCGCGGGGGGACGGTTTCAAGAGACCCAGTACTTC
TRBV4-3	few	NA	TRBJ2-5	CASRPTGGGGETQYF	TGCGCCAGCAGGCCTACCGGAGGGGGCGGAGAGACCCAGTACTTC
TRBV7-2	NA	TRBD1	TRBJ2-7	CASSSGQESSYEQYF	TGTGCCAGCAGCTCCGGACAGGAGAGCTCCTACGAGCAGTACTTC
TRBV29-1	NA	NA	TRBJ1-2	CSVEGAPSYGYTF	TGCAGCGTTGAAGGCGCCCCGAGCTATGGCTACACCTTC
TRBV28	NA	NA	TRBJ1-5	CASRKRDGLNQPQHF	TGTGCCAGTAGAAAGAGGGACGGACTGAATCAGCCCCAGCATTTT
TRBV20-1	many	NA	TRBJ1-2	CSARANYGYTF	TGCAGTGCTAGGGCTAACTATGGCTACACCTTC
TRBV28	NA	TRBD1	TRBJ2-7	CASSFGDRSYEQYF	TGTGCCAGCAGTTTCGGGGACAGGTCCTACGAGCAGTACTTC
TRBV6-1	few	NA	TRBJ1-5	CASSEQSPWRGNQPQHF	TGTGCCAGCAGTGAACAATCCCCATGGAGGGGCAATCAGCCCCAGCATTTT
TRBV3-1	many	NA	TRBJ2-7	CASSLSIAGTSYEQYF	TGTGCCAGCAGCCTTTCAATCGCCGGGACATCCTACGAGCAGTACTTC
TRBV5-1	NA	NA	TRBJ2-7	CASSLTWAAYEQYF	TGCGCCAGCAGCTTGACCTGGGCAGCCTACGAGCAGTACTTC
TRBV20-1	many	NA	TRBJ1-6	CSASDGGGSSPLHF	TGCAGTGCTAGCGACGGGGGCGGTAGTTCACCCCTCCACTTT
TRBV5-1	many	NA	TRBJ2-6	CATSRSSGANVLTF	TGCGCCACCTCTCGAAGCTCTGGGGCCAACGTCCTGACTTTC
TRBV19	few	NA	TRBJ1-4	CASSIGGRVNEKLFF	TGTGCCAGTAGTATAGGTGGCAGGGTTAATGAAAAACTGTTTTTT
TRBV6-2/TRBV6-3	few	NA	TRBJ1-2	CASSYTPGLYGYTF	TGTGCCAGCAGTTACACCCCGGGCCTATATGGCTACACCTTC
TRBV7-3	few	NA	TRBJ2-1	CASSLGGVDEQFF	TGTGCCAGCAGCTTGGGGGGTGTCGATGAGCAGTTCTTC
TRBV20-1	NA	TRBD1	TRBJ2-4	CSARNDRDNIQYF	TGCAGTGCTAGAAACGACAGGGATAACATTCAGTACTTC
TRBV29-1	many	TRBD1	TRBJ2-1	CSAGQGTYNEQFF	TGCAGCGCCGGACAGGGTACCTACAATGAGCAGTTCTTC
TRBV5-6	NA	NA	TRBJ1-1	CASSPGDPVATEAFF	TGTGCCAGCAGCCCCGGGGACCCGGTAGCCACTGAAGCTTTCTTT
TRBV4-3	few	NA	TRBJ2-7	CASSHRAFDEQYF	TGCGCCAGCAGCCATCGGGCGTTTGACGAGCAGTACTTC
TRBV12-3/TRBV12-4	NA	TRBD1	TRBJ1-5	CASSFGFTGDNQPQHF	TGTGCCAGCAGTTTTGGGTTTACAGGGGATAATCAGCCCCAGCATTTT
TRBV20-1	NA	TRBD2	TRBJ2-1	CSAFLLAGGPSYNEQFF	TGCAGTGCTTTCCTACTAGCGGGGGGACCTTCCTACAATGAGCAGTTCTTC
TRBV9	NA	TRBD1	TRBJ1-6	CASSVTGENSPLHF	TGTGCCAGCAGCGTTACAGGGGAAAATTCACCCCTCCACTTT
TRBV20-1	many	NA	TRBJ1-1	CSARTPTGLEAFF	TGCAGTGCCCGGACCCCAACAGGGCTCGAAGCTTTCTTT
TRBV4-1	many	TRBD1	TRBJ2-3	CASSPTGLSDTQYF	TGCGCCAGCAGTCCGACAGGGCTTAGCGATACGCAGTATTTT
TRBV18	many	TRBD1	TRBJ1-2	CASSQGQGARYGYTF	TGTGCCAGCTCCCAGGGACAGGGGGCTAGGTATGGCTACACCTTC
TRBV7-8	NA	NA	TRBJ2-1	CASSPQVEQFF	TGTGCCAGCAGCCCGCAAGTTGAGCAGTTCTTC
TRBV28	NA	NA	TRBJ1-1	CASRPLLHDTEAFF	TGTGCCAGCAGGCCGCTCCTTCATGACACTGAAGCTTTCTTT
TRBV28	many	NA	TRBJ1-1	CASSTLPRTSRPSEAFF	TGTGCCAGCAGTACGCTACCCAGGACCTCGAGGCCGTCTGAAGCTTTCTTT
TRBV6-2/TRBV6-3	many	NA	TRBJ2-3	CASSYFDTQYF	TGTGCCAGCAGTTACTTTGATACGCAGTATTTT
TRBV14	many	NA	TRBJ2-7	CASSLLTGGVQYF	TGTGCCAGCAGCCTCCTAACTGGGGGCGTGCAGTACTTC
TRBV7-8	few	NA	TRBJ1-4	CASSLHGSNEKLFF	TGTGCCAGCAGCTTACACGGGTCTAATGAAAAACTGTTTTTT
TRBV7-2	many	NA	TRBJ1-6	CASSPITTAPLHF	TGTGCCAGCAGCCCCATCACCACGGCACCCCTCCACTTT
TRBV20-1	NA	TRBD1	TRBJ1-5	CSARWDRGVYSNQPQHF	TGCAGTGCTAGGTGGGACAGGGGCGTCTATAGCAATCAGCCCCAGCATTTT
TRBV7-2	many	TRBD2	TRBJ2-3	CASETSERLDTQYF	TGTGCCAGCGAGACTAGCGAACGGTTAGATACGCAGTATTTT
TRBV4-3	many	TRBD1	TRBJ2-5	CASSQDRTGGGETQYF	TGCGCCAGCAGCCAAGATCGGACAGGGGGCGGCGAGACCCAGTACTTC
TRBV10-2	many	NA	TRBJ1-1	CASSDIVGVEAFF	TGCGCCAGCAGCGACATAGTTGGGGTTGAAGCTTTCTTT
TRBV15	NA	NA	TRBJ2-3	CATSRDQDTQYF	TGTGCCACCAGCAGAGATCAAGATACGCAGTATTTT
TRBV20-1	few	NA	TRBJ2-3	CSGGSSADTQYF	TGCAGTGGCGGCAGTTCCGCAGATACGCAGTATTTT
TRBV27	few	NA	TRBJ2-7	CASSPIPRHLYEQYF	TGTGCCAGCAGTCCCATCCCGAGACACCTCTACGAGCAGTACTTC
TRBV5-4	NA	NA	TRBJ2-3	CASSALVPGRTDTQYF	TGTGCCAGCAGCGCGCTGGTGCCGGGGAGGACAGATACGCAGTATTTT
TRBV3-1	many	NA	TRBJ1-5	CASSQDQGQPQHF	TGTGCCAGCAGCCAAGATCAGGGACAGCCCCAGCATTTT